Shown below are 7 T cell receptor beta chains from a single sample sequenced in a study of blood T cell repertoires in COVID-19. The method was immunoSEQ multiplex PCR; TCRdb's version includes in-frame clones alone and lacks a portion of them. Seen here are 250,000 to 400,000 clones, approximately 90% observed once, and the top ten hold approximately 1.6%. The material sequenced was peripheral blood. The receptors shown here come from a woman aged 25-40 years with COVID-19, enrolled during active disease.

This clone was recorded only once. The chain employs TRBV7-2 and TRBJ2-4, with 13 bases identical to TRBD2. Germline V gives CDR1 SGHTA, CDR2 FQGNSA. The trim removed 5 bases at V and 2 bases at J, leaving 9 bases unmatched. The CDR3 spans 18 residues. CDR3 protein: CASSQLALAGGPKNIQYF. The CDR3 nucleotides read TGTGCCAGCAGCCAACTTGCACTAGCGGGGGGGCCCAAAAACATTCAGTACTTC. Looking up the rest from reference TRBV7-2 and TRBJ2-4 gives the full variable domain: GAGVSQSPSNKVTEKGKDVELRCDPISGHTALYWYRQSLGQGLEFLIYFQGNSAPDKSGLPSDRFSAERTGGSVSTLTIQRTQQEDSAVYLCASSQLALAGGPKNIQYFGAGTRLSVL.

The chain uses TRBV4-3 and TRBJ1-2; tentative D call: TRBD1 (6 bases). Germline values: CDR1 LGHNA, CDR2 YSLEER. The CDR3 runs to 15 residues. With 5 bases removed from V and 3 bases from J, the gap between germline ends came to 16 bases. CDR3 bases: TGCGCCAGCAGCATAACGCAGGGGTGGGACTATGGCTACACCTTC. This gives the protein CASSITQGWDYGYTF.

The chain uses TRBV7-9 and TRBJ1-5; 8 nucleotides agree with TRBD1. After removal of 1 base from V and 3 bases from J, the junction contained 5 bases not matched to a gene. The CDR3 covers 16 residues. Germline assignment: CDR1 SEHNR and CDR2 FQNEAQ (reference sequence). The CDR3: CASSLDGTGVNQPQHF. The CDR3 DNA reads as TGTGCCAGCAGCTTAGATGGGACAGGAGTCAATCAGCCCCAGCATTTT.

V gene TRBV19 combines with J gene TRBJ2-5; TRBD1 agrees at 9 bases. CDR1 is LNHDA and CDR2 is SQIVND in the germline V gene (reference sequence). J lost 1 base, V lost 5 bases, and 20 bases had no gene match. The CDR3 sequence is 20 residues long. Here the CDR3 DNA reads TGTGCCAGTAGTTCCTGGGACAGGGTTGCAGAAACGGGGCTCCAAGAGACCCAGTACTTC. Protein product: CASSSWDRVAETGLQETQYF.

V and J are TRBV7-3 and TRBJ2-1; 9 positions agree with TRBD2. Germline loops: CDR1 SGHTA, CDR2 FQGTGA. With V trimmed by 5 bases and J by 10 bases, 3 bases remained unmatched. The CDR3 consists of 12 residues. CDR3 loop: CASSASGAEQFF. CDR3 bases: TGTGCCAGCAGCGCTAGCGGGGCGGAGCAGTTCTTC.

The chain couples TRBV5-1 to TRBJ1-1; 9 bases agree with TRBD1. The V segment lost 4 bases and the J segment 8 bases; nucleotides outside the gene matches: 6. CDR3 length equals 13 residues. The germline CDR1 and CDR2 sequences are SGHRS and YFSETQ. Here the CDR3 DNA reads TGCGCCAGCAGCCCCGGGACAGGGCCAGAAGCTTTCTTT. The encoded protein is CASSPGTGPEAFF.

The chain has TRBV9 and TRBJ2-3; TRBD2 matches 10 bases. J gave up 4 bases and V 7 bases, and 9 bases lay outside the gene matches. CDR3 length: 15 amino acids. Germline V gives CDR1 SGDLS, CDR2 YYNGEE. DNA of the CDR3: TGTGCCAGCGCCGAGCGGGGGGGCCCCCCAGATACGCAGTATTTT. It yields the protein CASAERGGPPDTQYF.